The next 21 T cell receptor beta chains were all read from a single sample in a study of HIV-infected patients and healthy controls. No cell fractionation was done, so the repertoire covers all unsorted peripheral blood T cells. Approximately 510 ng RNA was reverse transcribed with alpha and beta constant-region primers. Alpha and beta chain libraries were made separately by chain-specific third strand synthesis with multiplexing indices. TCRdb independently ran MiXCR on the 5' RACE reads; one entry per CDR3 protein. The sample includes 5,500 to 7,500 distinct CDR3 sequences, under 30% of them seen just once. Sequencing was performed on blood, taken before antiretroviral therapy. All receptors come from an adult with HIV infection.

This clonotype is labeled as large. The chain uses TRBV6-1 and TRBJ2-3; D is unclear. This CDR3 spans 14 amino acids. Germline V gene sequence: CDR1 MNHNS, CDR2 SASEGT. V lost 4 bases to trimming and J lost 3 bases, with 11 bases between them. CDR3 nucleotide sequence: TGTGCCAGCAGTGGACCCGCGGCAACAGATACGCAGTATTTT. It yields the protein CASSGPAATDTQYF.

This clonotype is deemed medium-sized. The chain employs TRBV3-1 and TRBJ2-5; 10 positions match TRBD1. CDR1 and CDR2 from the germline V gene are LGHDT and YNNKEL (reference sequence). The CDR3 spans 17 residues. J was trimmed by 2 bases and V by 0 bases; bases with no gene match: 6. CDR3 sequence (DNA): TGTGCCAGCAGCCAAGAAGACAGGGGGCGGCTACAAGAGACCCAGTACTTC. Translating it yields CASSQEDRGRLQETQYF.

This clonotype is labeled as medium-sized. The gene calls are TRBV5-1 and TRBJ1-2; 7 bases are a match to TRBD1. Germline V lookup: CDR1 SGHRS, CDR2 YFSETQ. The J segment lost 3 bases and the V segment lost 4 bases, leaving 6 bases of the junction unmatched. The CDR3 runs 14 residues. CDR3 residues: CASSEGAPDYGYTF. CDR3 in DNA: TGCGCCAGCAGCGAGGGGGCGCCGGACTATGGCTACACCTTC.

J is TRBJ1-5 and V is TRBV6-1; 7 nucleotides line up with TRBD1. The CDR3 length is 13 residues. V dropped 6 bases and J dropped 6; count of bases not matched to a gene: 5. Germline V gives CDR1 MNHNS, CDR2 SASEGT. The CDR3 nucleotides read TGTGCCAGCAGAGAACAGGGGTCTCAGCCCCAGCATTTT. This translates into CASREQGSQPQHF.

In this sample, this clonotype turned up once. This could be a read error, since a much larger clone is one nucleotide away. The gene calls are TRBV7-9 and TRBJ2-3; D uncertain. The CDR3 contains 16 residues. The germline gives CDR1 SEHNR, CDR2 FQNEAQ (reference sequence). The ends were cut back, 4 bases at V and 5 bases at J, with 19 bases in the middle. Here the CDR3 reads CASSSSTWWGVDTQYF. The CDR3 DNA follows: TGTGCCAGCAGCTCCTCCACTTGGTGGGGTGTAGATACGCAGTATTTT.

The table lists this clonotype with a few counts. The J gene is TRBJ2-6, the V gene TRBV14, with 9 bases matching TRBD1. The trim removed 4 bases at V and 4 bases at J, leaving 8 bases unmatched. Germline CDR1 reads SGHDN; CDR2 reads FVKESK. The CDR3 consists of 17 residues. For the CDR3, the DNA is TGTGCCAGCAGCCGCCTACAGGGGGCTTCCGGGGCCAACGTCCTGACTTTC. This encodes CASSRLQGASGANVLTF.

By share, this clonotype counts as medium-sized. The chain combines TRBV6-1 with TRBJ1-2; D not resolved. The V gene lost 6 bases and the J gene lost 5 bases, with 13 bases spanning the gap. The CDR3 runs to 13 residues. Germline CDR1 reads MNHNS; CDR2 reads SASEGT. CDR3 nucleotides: TGTGCCAGCAGGACCCCCACCGCGTATGGCTACACCTTC. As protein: CASRTPTAYGYTF.

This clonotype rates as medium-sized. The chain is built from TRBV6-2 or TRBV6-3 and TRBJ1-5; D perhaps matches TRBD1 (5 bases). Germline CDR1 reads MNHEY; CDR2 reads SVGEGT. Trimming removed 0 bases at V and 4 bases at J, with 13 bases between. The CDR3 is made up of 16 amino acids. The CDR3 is CASSYSGRRLNQPQHF. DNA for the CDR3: TGTGCCAGCAGTTACTCGGGACGGAGACTTAATCAGCCCCAGCATTTT.

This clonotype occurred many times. CDR3 in DNA: TGTGCCAGCAGCCACAAGGTGCAGGGAACCTACGAGCAGTACTTC. It specifies CASSHKVQGTYEQYF. The chain uses TRBV14 and TRBJ2-7; tentatively, D is TRBD1 (5 bases). The CDR3 sequence is 15 residues long. V lost 3 bases and J 2 bases, leaving 14 bases between the germline ends. Germline CDR1 is SGHDN and CDR2 is FVKESK. Variable domain in full (rest from reference TRBV14 and TRBJ2-7): EAGVTQFPSHSVIEKGQTVTLRCDPISGHDNLYWYRRVMGKEIKFLLHFVKESKQDESGMPNNRFLAERTGGTYSTLKVQPAELEDSGVYFCASSHKVQGTYEQYFGPGTRLTVT.

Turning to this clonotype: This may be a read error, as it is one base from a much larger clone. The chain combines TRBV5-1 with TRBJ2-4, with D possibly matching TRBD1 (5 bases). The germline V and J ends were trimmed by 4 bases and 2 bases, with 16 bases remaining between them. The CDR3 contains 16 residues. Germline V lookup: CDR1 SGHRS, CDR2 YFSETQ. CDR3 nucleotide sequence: TGCGCCAGCAGCCCGGACACGGATAGGACCAAAAACATTCAGTACTTC. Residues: CASSPDTDRTKNIQYF.

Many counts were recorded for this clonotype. CDR3 protein: CASRISGSAYEQYF. CDR3 nucleotides: TGTGCCAGCAGAATTAGCGGGAGCGCCTACGAGCAGTACTTC. This sequence joins TRBV7-2 and TRBJ2-7; 9 positions match TRBD2. CDR3 length: 14 residues. The J segment lost 2 bases and the V segment lost 6 bases, leaving 5 bases of the junction unmatched. Per germline, CDR1 SGHTA and CDR2 FQGNSA. Complete variable domain (other parts from reference TRBV7-2 and TRBJ2-7): GAGVSQSPSNKVTEKGKDVELRCDPISGHTALYWYRQSLGQGLEFLIYFQGNSAPDKSGLPSDRFSAERTGGSVSTLTIQRTQQEDSAVYLCASRISGSAYEQYFGPGTRLTVT.

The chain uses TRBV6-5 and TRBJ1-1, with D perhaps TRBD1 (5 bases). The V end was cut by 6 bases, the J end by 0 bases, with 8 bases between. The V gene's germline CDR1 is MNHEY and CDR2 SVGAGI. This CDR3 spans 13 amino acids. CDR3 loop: CASSYRMNTEAFF. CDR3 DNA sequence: TGTGCCAGCAGCTACAGGATGAACACTGAAGCTTTCTTT.

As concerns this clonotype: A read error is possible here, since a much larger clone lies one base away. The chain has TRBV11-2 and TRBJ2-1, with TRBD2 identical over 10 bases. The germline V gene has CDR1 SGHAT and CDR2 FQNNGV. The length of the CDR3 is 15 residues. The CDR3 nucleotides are TGTGCCAGCAGATTAGGTAGCGGGGGGCCCGATGAGCAGTTCTTC. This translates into CASRLGSGGPDEQFF. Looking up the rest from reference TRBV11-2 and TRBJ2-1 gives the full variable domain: EAGVAQSPRYKIIEKRQSVAFWCNPISGHATLYWYQQILGQGPKLLIQFQNNGVVDDSQLPKDRFSAERLKGVDSTLKIQPAKLEDSAVYLCASRLGSGGPDEQFFGPGTRLTVL.

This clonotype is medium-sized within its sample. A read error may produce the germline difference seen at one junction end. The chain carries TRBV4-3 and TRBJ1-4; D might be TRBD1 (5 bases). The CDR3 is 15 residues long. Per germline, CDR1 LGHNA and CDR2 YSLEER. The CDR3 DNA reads TGCGCCAGCAGCCCCAGCAGCGGGACTAGTGAAAAACTGTTTTTT. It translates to CASSPSSGTSEKLFF.

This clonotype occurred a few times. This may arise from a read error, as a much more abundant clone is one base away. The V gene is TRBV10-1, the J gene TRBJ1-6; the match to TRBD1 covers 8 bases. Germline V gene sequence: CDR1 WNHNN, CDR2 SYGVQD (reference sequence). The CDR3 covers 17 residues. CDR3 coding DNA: TGCGCCAGCAGTGGACAGGGGCTAAGCTCCTATAATTCACCCCTCAACTTT. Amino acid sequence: CASSGQGLSSYNSPLNF.

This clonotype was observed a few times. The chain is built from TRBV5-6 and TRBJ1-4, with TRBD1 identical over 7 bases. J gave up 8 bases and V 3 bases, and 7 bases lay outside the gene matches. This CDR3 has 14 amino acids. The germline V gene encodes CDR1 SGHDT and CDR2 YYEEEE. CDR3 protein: CASSSQGRWEKLFF. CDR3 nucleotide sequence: TGTGCCAGCAGCTCACAGGGGCGATGGGAAAAACTGTTTTTT.

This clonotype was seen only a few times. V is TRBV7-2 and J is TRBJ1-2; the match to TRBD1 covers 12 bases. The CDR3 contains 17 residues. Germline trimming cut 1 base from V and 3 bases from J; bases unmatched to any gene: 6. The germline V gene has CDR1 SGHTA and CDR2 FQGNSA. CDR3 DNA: TGTGCCAGCAGCTTAGAAGGGACAGGGGGCGAGTACTATGGCTACACCTTC. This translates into CASSLEGTGGEYYGYTF. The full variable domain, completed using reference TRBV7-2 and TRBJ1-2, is GAGVSQSPSNKVTEKGKDVELRCDPISGHTALYWYRQSLGQGLEFLIYFQGNSAPDKSGLPSDRFSAERTGGSVSTLTIQRTQQEDSAVYLCASSLEGTGGEYYGYTFGSGTRLTVV.

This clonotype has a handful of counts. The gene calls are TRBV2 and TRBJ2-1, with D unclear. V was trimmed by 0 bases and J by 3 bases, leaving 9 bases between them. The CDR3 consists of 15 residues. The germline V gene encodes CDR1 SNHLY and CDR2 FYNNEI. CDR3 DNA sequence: TGTGCCAGCAGTGAAGCTCGCGGCTACTACAATGAGCAGTTCTTC. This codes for CASSEARGYYNEQFF.

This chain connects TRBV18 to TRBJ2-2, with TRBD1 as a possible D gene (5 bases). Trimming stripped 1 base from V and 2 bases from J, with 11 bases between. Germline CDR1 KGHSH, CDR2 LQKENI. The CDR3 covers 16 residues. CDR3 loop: CASSPRQGGNTGELFF. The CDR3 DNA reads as TGTGCCAGCTCACCACGGCAGGGCGGCAACACCGGGGAGCTGTTTTTT.

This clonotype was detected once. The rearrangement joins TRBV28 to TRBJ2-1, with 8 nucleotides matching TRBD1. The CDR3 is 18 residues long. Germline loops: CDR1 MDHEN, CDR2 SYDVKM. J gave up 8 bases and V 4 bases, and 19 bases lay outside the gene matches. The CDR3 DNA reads TGTGCCAGCAGTTGGCTCCGTCAGGGGGCCACTCTTGGGGATGAGCAGTTCTTC. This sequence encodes CASSWLRQGATLGDEQFF.

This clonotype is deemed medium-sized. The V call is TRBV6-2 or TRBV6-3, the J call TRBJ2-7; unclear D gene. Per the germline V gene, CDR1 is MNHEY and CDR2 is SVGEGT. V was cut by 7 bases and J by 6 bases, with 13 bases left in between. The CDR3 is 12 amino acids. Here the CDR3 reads CASTYPSSEQYF. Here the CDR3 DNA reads TGTGCCAGCACCTACCCCAGCTCCGAGCAGTACTTC.